The clone carrying this TCR beta chain was seen repeatedly, ten times or more. Its matching antigen is unknown. The library targeted TCRbeta and was prepared with unique molecular identifiers. TCRdb independently ran MiXCR on the PCR reads; one entry per CDR3 protein. The repertoire holds 60,000 to 70,000 distinct CDR3 sequences, 4.9% seen once, with 18% in the top ten. This entry is derived from a study of T-cell reconstitution after alpha-beta-depleted transplantation in children. General study points: T-cell counts and diversity at one year post-transplant came mainly from newly produced T cells. There were some patients whose high TCRbeta diversity at day 60 came from surviving recipient T cells and thymic progenitors.

This CDR3 has 16 amino acids. Germline CDR1 DFQATT, CDR2 SNEGSKA (reference sequence). The V end was cut by 6 bases, the J end by 1 base, with 21 bases between. This specimen consisted of PBMCs, mostly from graft donor cells, obtained 180 days after TCRalphabeta/CD19-depleted stem cell transplant. This chain links TRBV20-1 with TRBJ1-1; D ambiguous. The receptor's source is a boy under two years old who had a stem cell transplant for acute myeloid leukemia, so the T cells may come from the graft donor. CDR3 DNA sequence: TGCAGTGCCCCTCGGGAAGAAATATTCGAGAACACTGAAGCTTTCTTT. It is translated as CSAPREEIFENTEAFF.